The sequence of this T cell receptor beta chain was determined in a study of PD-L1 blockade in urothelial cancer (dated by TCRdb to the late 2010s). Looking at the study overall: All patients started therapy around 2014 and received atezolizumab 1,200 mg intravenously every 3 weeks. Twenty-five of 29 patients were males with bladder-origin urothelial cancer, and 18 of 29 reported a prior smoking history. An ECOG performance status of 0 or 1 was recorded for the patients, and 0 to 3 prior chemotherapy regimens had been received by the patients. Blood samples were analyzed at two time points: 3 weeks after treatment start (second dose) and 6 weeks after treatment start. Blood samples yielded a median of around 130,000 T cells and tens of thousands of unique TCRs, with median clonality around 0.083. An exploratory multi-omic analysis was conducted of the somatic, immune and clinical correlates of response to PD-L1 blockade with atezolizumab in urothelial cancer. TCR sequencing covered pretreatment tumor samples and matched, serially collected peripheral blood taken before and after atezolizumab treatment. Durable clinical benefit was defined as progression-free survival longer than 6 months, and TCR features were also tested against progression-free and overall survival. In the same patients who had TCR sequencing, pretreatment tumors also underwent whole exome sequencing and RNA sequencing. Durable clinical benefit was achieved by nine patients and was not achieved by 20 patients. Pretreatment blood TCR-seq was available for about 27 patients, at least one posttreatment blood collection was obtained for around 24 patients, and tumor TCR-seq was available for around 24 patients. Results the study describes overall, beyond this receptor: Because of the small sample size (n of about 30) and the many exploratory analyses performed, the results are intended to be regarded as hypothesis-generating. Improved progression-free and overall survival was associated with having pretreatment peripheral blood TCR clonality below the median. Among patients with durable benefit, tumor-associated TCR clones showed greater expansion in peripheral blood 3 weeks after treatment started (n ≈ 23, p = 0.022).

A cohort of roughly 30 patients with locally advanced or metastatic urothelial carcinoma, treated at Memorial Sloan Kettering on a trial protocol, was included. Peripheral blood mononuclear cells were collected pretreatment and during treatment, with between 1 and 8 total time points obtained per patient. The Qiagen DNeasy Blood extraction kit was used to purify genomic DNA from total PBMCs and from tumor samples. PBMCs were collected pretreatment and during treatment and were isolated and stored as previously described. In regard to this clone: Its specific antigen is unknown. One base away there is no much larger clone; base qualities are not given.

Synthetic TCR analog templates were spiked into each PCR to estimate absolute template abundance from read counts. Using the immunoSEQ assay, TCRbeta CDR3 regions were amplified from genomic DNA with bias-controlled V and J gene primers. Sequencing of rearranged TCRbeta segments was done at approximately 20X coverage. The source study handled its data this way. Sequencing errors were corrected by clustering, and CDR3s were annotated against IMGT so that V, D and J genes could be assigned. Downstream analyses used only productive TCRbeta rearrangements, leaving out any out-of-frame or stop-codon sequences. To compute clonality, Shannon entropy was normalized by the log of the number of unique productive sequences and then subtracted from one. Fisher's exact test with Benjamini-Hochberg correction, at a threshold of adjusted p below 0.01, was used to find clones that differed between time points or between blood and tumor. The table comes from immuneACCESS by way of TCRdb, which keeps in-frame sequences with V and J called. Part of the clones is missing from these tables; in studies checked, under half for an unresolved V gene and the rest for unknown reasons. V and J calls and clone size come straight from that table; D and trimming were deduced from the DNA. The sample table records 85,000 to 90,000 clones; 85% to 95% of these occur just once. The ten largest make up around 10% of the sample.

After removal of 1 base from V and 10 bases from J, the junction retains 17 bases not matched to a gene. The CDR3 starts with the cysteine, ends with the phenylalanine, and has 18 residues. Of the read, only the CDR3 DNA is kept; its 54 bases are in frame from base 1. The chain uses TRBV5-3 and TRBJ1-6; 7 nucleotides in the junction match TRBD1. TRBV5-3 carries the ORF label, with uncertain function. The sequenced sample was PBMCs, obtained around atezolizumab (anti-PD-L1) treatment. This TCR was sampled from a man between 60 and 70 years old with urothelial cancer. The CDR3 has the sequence CARSLLRQGPSEESPLHF. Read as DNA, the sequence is TGTGCCAGAAGCTTGCTCCGACAGGGACCCTCGGAGGAATCACCCCTCCACTTT.